The 9 T cell receptor beta chains in this list originate from one sample, sequenced in a study of response to subunit inactivated influenza vaccine. TCRdb re-derived calls from the RT-PCR reads in MiXCR, one entry per CDR3 protein. The repertoire has roughly 180,000 distinct CDR3 sequences, around 9% of them found once; the top ten carry approximately 11%. The sample here was non-naive T cells sorted from PBMCs, taken on the day of vaccination. Receptor source: a man aged 50-60 years who received an inactivated influenza vaccine.

This clonotype was picked up a small number of times. The rearrangement links TRBV4-2 to TRBJ1-2, with unresolved D. This CDR3 region has 15 residues. The V end was cut by 0 bases, the J end by 8 bases, with 16 bases between. Germline lookup yields CDR1 LGHNA and CDR2 YNFKEQ. The CDR3 region has the DNA TGTGCCAGCAGCCAAGACACCCTGCGCCGTGACGGCTACACCTTC. Translating gives CASSQDTLRRDGYTF.

This clonotype was seen a handful of times. The chain joins TRBV4-3 to TRBJ2-5; D assignment may be TRBD1 or TRBD2 (5 bases each). This CDR3 has 15 residues. Germline V gene lookup returns CDR1 LGHNA and CDR2 YSLEER. V was clipped by 0 bases and J by 7 bases, with 15 bases between them. This chain's CDR3 is CASSQDTSGAGTQYF. Written as DNA, the CDR3 is TGCGCCAGCAGCCAAGACACCTCCGGGGCCGGGACCCAGTACTTC.

In this sample, this clonotype turned up many times. The chain has TRBV6-5 and TRBJ2-6, with 8 bases identical to TRBD1. The V gene's germline CDR1 is MNHEY and CDR2 SVGAGI. The trim removed 0 bases at V and 0 bases at J, leaving 7 bases unmatched. The CDR3 loop spans 19 amino acids. The CDR3 DNA reads as TGTGCCAGCAGTTACTCCGGGACAGGCCTTCTCTCTGGGGCCAACGTCCTGACTTTC. Translated: CASSYSGTGLLSGANVLTF.

This clonotype has a handful of counts. The rearrangement links TRBV28 to TRBJ1-2; tentatively, D is TRBD1 (6 bases). The V gene's germline CDR1 is MDHEN and CDR2 SYDVKM. Trimming pared 8 bases from V and 0 bases from J, leaving 19 bases between. This CDR3 contains 16 residues. For the CDR3, the DNA is TGTGCCAGCTCTGGACAGTCCCGCGAGGCTAACTATGGCTACACCTTC. It codes for CASSGQSREANYGYTF.

Only a few counts were recorded for this clonotype. The chain links TRBV20-1 to TRBJ2-1; TRBD2 agrees at 11 bases. Looked up from germline, CDR1 is DFQATT and CDR2 is SNEGSKA (reference sequence). CDR3 length equals 14 residues. With V trimmed by 4 bases and J by 6 bases, 5 bases remained unmatched. Written as DNA, the CDR3 is TGCAGTGCTATAGCGGGAGGGCCCCTCAATGAGCAGTTCTTC. Amino acid sequence: CSAIAGGPLNEQFF.

This clonotype came up a few times. The rearrangement uses TRBV7-2 and TRBJ2-1; 9 bases fit TRBD1. The V gene end was trimmed by 6 bases and the J gene end by 8 bases; junction bases not matched to a gene: 11. This CDR3 has 15 residues. Germline CDR1 reads SGHTA; CDR2 reads FQGNSA. In DNA, the CDR3 is TGTGCCAGCAGACCGGGACAGGGTTTGGTCTATGAGCAGTTCTTC. Protein: CASRPGQGLVYEQFF.

As regards this clonotype: This may be a read error: a much more frequent sequence differs by one nucleotide. This chain uses TRBV5-5 with TRBJ2-3; no firm D call. The germline V gene has CDR1 SGHKS and CDR2 YYEKEE (reference sequence). The CDR3 is 14 amino acids. V was pared by 4 bases and J by 3 bases, with 12 bases between. CDR3 amino acids: CASSPLLRTDTQYF. CDR3 in DNA: TGTGCCAGCAGCCCTCTCCTGCGGACAGATACGCAGTATTTT.

This clonotype occurred many times. This chain connects TRBV27 to TRBJ2-7; D call uncertain. Germline loops: CDR1 MNHEY, CDR2 SMNVEV (reference sequence). Trimming took 4 bases from V and 2 from J, leaving 6 bases between them. This CDR3 has 12 amino acids. The CDR3 protein is CASSSRTYEQYF. Written as DNA, the CDR3 is TGTGCCAGCAGTTCCCGGACCTACGAGCAGTACTTC.

The sample holds a few counts of this clonotype. The chain links TRBV5-5 to TRBJ2-1, with a tentative D call TRBD1 (6 bases). CDR1 and CDR2 (germline): SGHKS, YYEKEE (reference sequence). The CDR3 runs 14 residues. With 1 base removed from V and 6 bases from J, the gap between germline ends came to 11 bases. CDR3 coding DNA: TGTGCCAGCAGCTTGTTTGGGGACACCAATGAGCAGTTCTTC. Its protein is CASSLFGDTNEQFF.